One sample yielded the 11 T cell receptor beta chains listed below, sequenced in a study of blood T cell repertoires in COVID-19. The data were produced by immunoSEQ multiplex PCR, yet TCRdb's version contains in-frame clones alone and is incomplete. The table lists approximately 250,000 clones, about nine tenths of them singletons. Sample: peripheral blood. All receptors come from a woman in her fifties or sixties who had recovered from COVID-19.

Written as DNA, the CDR3 is TGTGCCAGCAGGGTAACGACAGGGTCCGAGCAGTACTTC. Residues: CASRVTTGSEQYF. The V call is TRBV2, the J call TRBJ2-7, with 7 bases identical to TRBD1. There are 13 residues in the CDR3. The ends lost 6 bases at V and 6 bases at J; junction bases unmatched: 8. The germline V gene encodes CDR1 SNHLY and CDR2 FYNNEI.

The V call is TRBV6-5, the J call TRBJ2-1, with TRBD2 identical over 7 bases. The CDR3 extends over 16 amino acids. Per germline, CDR1 MNHEY and CDR2 SVGAGI. V lost 2 bases to trimming and J lost 7 bases; unmatched junction nucleotides: 11. Here the CDR3 reads CASSYRWGGYPNEQFF. The CDR3 nucleotides are TGTGCCAGCAGTTACAGGTGGGGGGGGTACCCTAATGAGCAGTTCTTC.

The chain couples TRBV6-5 to TRBJ2-7, with a tentative D call TRBD1 (7 bases). V lost 6 bases, J lost 2 bases, and 14 bases lay in between. This CDR3 is built from 14 residues. Germline assignment: CDR1 MNHEY and CDR2 SVGAGI. The CDR3 DNA follows: TGTGCCAGCAGGGGGGGACAGCACGCCTACGAGCAGTACTTC. As protein: CASRGGQHAYEQYF.

V is TRBV7-9 and J is TRBJ2-5; 8 nucleotides match TRBD2. V gave up 3 bases and J gave up 1 base; unmatched junction bases: 16. The CDR3 consists of 19 residues. Germline V gives CDR1 SEHNR, CDR2 FQNEAQ (reference sequence). CDR3 bases: TGTGCCAGCAGCTTCCCCTTGGTCGTAGCGGGGATTACCCAAGAGACCCAGTACTTC. It is translated as CASSFPLVVAGITQETQYF.

The chain is built from TRBV7-9 and TRBJ2-3; 14 bases fit TRBD2. The CDR3 sequence is 16 residues long. Germline trimming cut 5 bases from V and 4 bases from J; bases unmatched to any gene: 5. Germline CDR1 and CDR2: SEHNR and FQNEAQ (reference sequence). This CDR3 reads CASSPGLAGGSDTQYF. CDR3 nucleotides: TGTGCCAGCAGCCCAGGACTAGCGGGGGGCTCAGATACGCAGTATTTT.

This clone came up once. CDR3 nucleotide sequence: TGTGCCAGCAGCATCACAGGGGTTCCAGAGACCCAGTACTTC. This translates into CASSITGVPETQYF. The chain has TRBV11-3 and TRBJ2-5; 7 nucleotides match TRBD1. CDR3 length equals 14 residues. CDR1 is SGHNT and CDR2 is YENEEA in the germline V gene. J was trimmed by 4 bases and V by 5 bases; bases with no gene match: 7. The full variable domain, in which reference TRBV11-3 and TRBJ2-5 provide the parts outside the CDR3, is EAGVVQSPRYKIIEKKQPVAFWCNPISGHNTLYWYLQNLGQGPELLIRYENEEAVDDSQLPKDRFSAERLKGVDSTLKIQPAELGDSAVYLCASSITGVPETQYFGPGTRLLVL.

This clone was detected a few times. The V and J genes are TRBV7-2 and TRBJ1-2; maybe TRBD1 (5 bases). Germline V gene data show CDR1 as SGHTA and CDR2 as FQGNSA. V was shortened by 4 bases and J by 2 bases, with 8 bases between the two germline ends. The CDR3 has 13 amino acids. CDR3 sequence reads: CASSYDRNYGYTF. The DNA for the CDR3 is TGTGCCAGCAGCTACGACAGAAACTATGGCTACACCTTC.

The rearrangement uses TRBV7-6 and TRBJ1-1; tentatively, D is TRBD1 (5 bases). V was shortened by 0 bases and J by 9 bases, with 17 bases between the two germline ends. Germline V gene data show CDR1 as SGHVS and CDR2 as FNYEAQ. This CDR3 has 15 amino acids. The CDR3 loop reads CASSLAQGGGDKAFF. In nucleotides, the CDR3 is TGTGCCAGCAGCTTAGCGCAGGGCGGGGGGGATAAAGCTTTCTTT.

V and J are TRBV28 and TRBJ1-5, with TRBD1 matching 7 bases. This CDR3 has 14 residues. Per germline, CDR1 MDHEN and CDR2 SYDVKM. V was clipped by 7 bases and J by 6 bases; unmatched bases: 9. CDR3 sequence reads: CASTEQTGSQPQHF. The CDR3 bases are TGTGCCAGCACCGAGCAGACAGGGAGTCAGCCCCAGCATTTT.

V is TRBV7-2 and J is TRBJ1-5; D is uncertain. V dropped 1 base and J dropped 6 bases, with 10 bases sitting between them. The CDR3 runs to 14 residues. CDR1 SGHTA and CDR2 FQGNSA come from the germline V gene. CDR3: CASSLERSGQPQHF. The CDR3 bases are TGTGCCAGCAGCTTAGAGAGATCAGGTCAGCCCCAGCATTTT.

The rearrangement links TRBV7-2 to TRBJ1-2; the match to TRBD1 covers 8 bases. CDR1 is SGHTA and CDR2 is FQGNSA in the germline V gene. The J segment lost 0 bases and the V segment lost 6 bases, leaving 18 bases of the junction unmatched. The CDR3 extends over 19 amino acids. This CDR3 is CASSQGAGTPAGSNYGYTF. Written as DNA, the CDR3 is TGTGCCAGCAGTCAGGGGGCCGGAACCCCGGCAGGGTCTAACTATGGCTACACCTTC.